This entry lists 27 T cell receptor beta chains sequenced from one sample in a study of beta chain features in type 1 diabetes. Study-wide results and limits: When Type 1 diabetes patients were examined, their TCRB CDR3s proved moderately but significantly shorter in all four CD4+ subsets.

The authors reverse transcribed all of the isolated RNA, so sequencing captured expressed TCRB transcripts. TCRdb's table, derived via immunoSEQ multiplex PCR, lists solely in-frame clones and lacks some. The sample consists of 500,000 to 650,000 clones, over 10% of them appearing once. What these receptors recognize is not known. Sequencing input: naive CD4+ T cells from blood. These receptor sequences come from a man aged 30-40 years with type 1 diabetes.

The gene calls are TRBV14 and TRBJ1-4, with D uncertain. CDR3 length equals 15 residues. Germline CDR1 is SGHDN and CDR2 is FVKESK. The V end was cut by 5 bases, the J end by 0 bases, with 10 bases between. CDR3: CASSEARATNEKLFF. The CDR3 DNA is TGTGCCAGCAGCGAAGCTCGAGCAACTAATGAAAAACTGTTTTTT.

The gene calls are TRBV12-5 and TRBJ1-5, with 7 bases matching TRBD1. The germline V gene encodes CDR1 LGHNT and CDR2 FRNRAP. After removal of 4 bases from V and 6 bases from J, the junction contained 3 bases not matched to a gene. CDR3 length: 13 amino acids. CDR3 in amino acids: CASGSDRVQPQHF. CDR3 in DNA: TGTGCTAGTGGTTCCGACAGGGTTCAGCCCCAGCATTTT. Complete variable domain (other parts from reference TRBV12-5 and TRBJ1-5): DARVTQTPRHKVTEMGQEVTMRCQPILGHNTVFWYRQTMMQGLELLAYFRNRAPLDDSGMPKDRFSAEMPDATLATLKIQPSEPRDSAVYFCASGSDRVQPQHFGDGTRLSIL.

This clone occurred a few times. The CDR3 is CASSRYGTGGASYEQYF. CDR3 sequence (DNA): TGTGCCAGCAGCCGATACGGGACAGGGGGCGCGAGCTACGAGCAGTACTTC. The chain carries TRBV7-2 and TRBJ2-7; 12 nucleotides agree with TRBD1. After removal of 5 bases from V and 3 bases from J, the junction contained 11 bases not matched to a gene. This CDR3 spans 17 amino acids. Germline V CDR1 and CDR2: SGHTA, FQGNSA.

V gene TRBV12-5 combines with J gene TRBJ1-3; D perhaps matches TRBD1 (5 bases). The germline gives CDR1 LGHNT, CDR2 FRNRAP. The V and J ends lost 2 bases and 3 bases respectively, with 11 bases between them. The CDR3 length is 15 residues. The CDR3 nucleotides read TGTGCTAGTGGTTTGCTCCTGACAGATGGAAACACCATATATTTT. It is translated as CASGLLLTDGNTIYF.

CDR3 in amino acids: CASRGTGTNYGYTF. CDR3 DNA: TGTGCCAGCAGGGGGACAGGCACTAACTATGGCTACACCTTC. J is TRBJ1-2 and V is TRBV6-5; 8 bases are a match to TRBD1. The CDR3 covers 14 residues. CDR1 is MNHEY and CDR2 is SVGAGI in the germline V gene. V gave up 6 bases and J gave up 0 bases; unmatched junction bases: 3.

This clone was recorded a few times. The chain employs TRBV9 and TRBJ1-5; D is unresolved. V dropped 1 base and J dropped 3 bases, with 11 bases sitting between them. This CDR3 has 15 residues. Germline assignment: CDR1 SGDLS and CDR2 YYNGEE. This chain's CDR3 is CASSVSAGLNQPQHF. The CDR3 nucleotides are TGTGCCAGCAGCGTAAGTGCAGGCCTCAATCAGCCCCAGCATTTT.

This clone occurred a few times. The gene calls are TRBV19 and TRBJ2-7, with 11 bases lining up with TRBD2. V was clipped by 4 bases and J by 7 bases; unmatched bases: 6. In germline, CDR1 is LNHDA, CDR2 SQIVND (reference sequence). This CDR3 contains 14 residues. The CDR3 DNA reads TGTGCCAGTAGTAGGGCACTAGCGGGGGTGGAGCAGTACTTC. This gives the protein CASSRALAGVEQYF.

A few counts support this clone. The V gene is TRBV15, the J gene TRBJ2-5; TRBD2 might be the D (5 bases). CDR1 and CDR2 from the germline V gene are LNHNV and YYDKDF (reference sequence). The CDR3 runs to 15 residues. V dropped 0 bases and J dropped 2 bases, with 10 bases sitting between them. The DNA for the CDR3 is TGTGCCACCAGCAGAGAGGCCAGACTACAAGAGACCCAGTACTTC. It yields the protein CATSREARLQETQYF.

This chain uses TRBV5-6 with TRBJ2-3; the match to TRBD1 covers 8 bases. Unmatched junction bases numbered 6, after V lost 5 bases and J lost 1 base. Germline values: CDR1 SGHDT, CDR2 YYEEEE. The CDR3 totals 15 residues. The CDR3 nucleotides read TGTGCCAGCAGAAGACAGGGGCCTGGCACAGATACGCAGTATTTT. Translating gives CASRRQGPGTDTQYF.

In this sample, this clone turned up a few times. V is TRBV7-9 and J is TRBJ1-1, with a tentative D call TRBD1 (6 bases). Germline CDR1 reads SEHNR; CDR2 reads FQNEAQ (reference sequence). The CDR3 loop spans 15 amino acids. Trimming shortened V by 4 bases and J by 0 bases, and 12 bases separated the two germline ends. CDR3 in DNA: TGTGCCAGCAGCTACCACAGGGCGATGAACACTGAAGCTTTCTTT. It yields the protein CASSYHRAMNTEAFF.

This rearrangement joins TRBV5-1 to TRBJ2-1; a weak D match, TRBD1 (6 bases). The CDR3 loop spans 15 amino acids. The V gene's germline CDR1 is SGHRS and CDR2 YFSETQ. Deletions cut 0 bases from V and 0 bases from J, with 7 bases between. This chain's CDR3 is CASSLAGASYNEQFF. CDR3 bases: TGCGCCAGCAGCTTGGCAGGGGCCTCCTACAATGAGCAGTTCTTC.

As regards this clone: This same CDR3 is encoded by further DNA sequences in the sample. This rearrangement joins TRBV19 to TRBJ2-6; D unclear. Germline loops: CDR1 LNHDA, CDR2 SQIVND (reference sequence). The germline V and J ends were trimmed by 1 base and 0 bases, with 4 bases remaining between them. This CDR3 comprises 15 residues. CDR3: CASSIVSSGANVLTF. The CDR3 DNA sequence: TGTGCCAGTAGTATAGTAAGCTCTGGGGCCAACGTCCTGACTTTC.

This chain links TRBV29-1 with TRBJ2-7, with 9 nucleotides matching TRBD2. Germline V lookup: CDR1 SQVTM, CDR2 ANQGSEA. The CDR3 is 14 residues long. J lost 4 bases, V lost 6 bases, and 10 bases had no gene match. The CDR3 nucleotides read TGCAGCGTCCTACTCCCCGCGGGGGGGTACGAGCAGTACTTC. It yields the protein CSVLLPAGGYEQYF.

The J gene is TRBJ2-6, the V gene TRBV7-2; TRBD2 might be the D (6 bases). The CDR3 extends over 16 amino acids. The germline V and J ends were trimmed by 7 bases and 0 bases, with 13 bases remaining between them. The germline V gene encodes CDR1 SGHTA and CDR2 FQGNSA. The CDR3 sequence: CASIGTPGSGANVLTF. The CDR3 DNA follows: TGTGCCAGCATAGGGACTCCCGGCTCTGGGGCCAACGTCCTGACTTTC.

This clone turned up a few times. V is TRBV6-5 and J is TRBJ2-5; possibly TRBD2 for D (6 bases). Germline V lookup: CDR1 MNHEY, CDR2 SVGAGI. Trimming pared 6 bases from V and 4 bases from J, leaving 12 bases between. This CDR3 is 13 amino acids long. The CDR3: CASSWAGGETQYF. The CDR3, as DNA: TGTGCCAGCAGCTGGGCCGGGGGAGAGACCCAGTACTTC.

The V gene is TRBV7-3, the J gene TRBJ2-2; the D call may be TRBD1 or TRBD2 (5 bases each). V dropped 4 bases and J dropped 6 bases, with 15 bases sitting between them. The CDR3 contains 15 residues. CDR1 is SGHTA, CDR2 FQGTGA, per germline. The CDR3 region has the DNA TGTGCCAGCAGCTCCCAGGGAAGGGGAGCCGGGGAGCTGTTTTTT. This translates into CASSSQGRGAGELFF.

This rearrangement joins TRBV7-8 to TRBJ2-1; D unresolved. The CDR3 is 15 amino acids. The ends were cut back, 3 bases at V and 2 bases at J, with 11 bases in the middle. Germline values: CDR1 SGHVS, CDR2 FQNEAQ. The CDR3 DNA reads as TGTGCCAGCAGCTTGGTGGTGACGGCCTACAATGAGCAGTTCTTC. It is translated as CASSLVVTAYNEQFF.

This clone has a handful of counts. This chain connects TRBV5-4 to TRBJ2-3, with TRBD1 matching 9 bases. Germline-derived CDR1 and CDR2 are SGHNT and YYREEE (reference sequence). V shed 2 bases, J shed 2 bases, and the junction held 3 bases outside the gene matches. The CDR3 covers 15 residues. This CDR3 is CASSFRTGDTDTQYF. The CDR3, as DNA: TGTGCCAGCAGCTTCCGGACAGGGGACACAGATACGCAGTATTTT.

The J gene is TRBJ2-3, the V gene TRBV28; D possibly corresponds to TRBD2 (5 bases). The CDR3 sequence is 14 residues long. Between the trimmed V and J ends, which lost 3 bases and 4 bases, there was a span of 11 bases. Per the germline V gene, CDR1 is MDHEN and CDR2 is SYDVKM. The CDR3 protein is CASSFGLPPDTQYF. The CDR3 DNA reads as TGTGCCAGCAGTTTCGGACTTCCCCCAGATACGCAGTATTTT.

The chain links TRBV30 to TRBJ2-2; D is unclear. CDR3 size: 13 residues. V lost 2 bases, J lost 4 bases, and 8 bases lay in between. Looked up from germline, CDR1 is GTSNPN and CDR2 is SVGIG (reference sequence). CDR3 sequence reads: CAWSRRRTGELFF. The DNA for the CDR3 is TGTGCCTGGAGTCGTAGGCGCACCGGGGAGCTGTTTTTT.

The chain has TRBV21-1 and TRBJ1-1; the D segment call TRBD1 is taken from the table without a DNA check. TRBV21-1 has pseudogene status. The CDR3 extends over 17 amino acids. The CDR3 sequence is CASSRGDRENGNTEAFF. CDR3 nucleotide sequence: TGTGCCAGCAGCAGAGGGGACAGGGAGAATGGGAACACTGAAGCTTTCTTT.

The gene calls are TRBV6-6 and TRBJ1-5; maybe TRBD1 (6 bases). The CDR3 totals 14 residues. V was trimmed by 6 bases and J by 1 base, leaving 10 bases between them. CDR1 MNHNY and CDR2 SVGAGI come from the germline V gene (reference sequence). CDR3 loop: CASSLGQSNQPQHF. The CDR3, as DNA: TGTGCCAGCAGCCTAGGACAGAGCAATCAGCCCCAGCATTTT.

A few counts support this clone. The V call is TRBV6-6, the J call TRBJ1-2; D is ambiguous. The germline V gene encodes CDR1 MNHNY and CDR2 SVGAGI (reference sequence). Between the trimmed V and J ends, which lost 2 bases and 4 bases, there was a span of 14 bases. This CDR3 spans 15 amino acids. The CDR3 protein is CASSYNTMTRYGYTF. The CDR3, as DNA: TGTGCCAGCAGTTACAACACGATGACCCGCTATGGCTACACCTTC.

This clone occurred a few times. Other DNA sequences from this sample encode an identical CDR3 as well. The chain uses TRBV5-1 and TRBJ2-3; no definite D call. Deletions cut 0 bases from V and 0 bases from J, with 8 bases between. In germline, CDR1 is SGHRS, CDR2 YFSETQ. The CDR3 contains 15 residues. CDR3 DNA sequence: TGCGCCAGCAGCTTGGAAGCGACTAGCACAGATACGCAGTATTTT. Translation: CASSLEATSTDTQYF.

This clone appeared a few times. The rearrangement joins TRBV19 to TRBJ2-3; 8 bases are a match to TRBD1. The CDR3 covers 14 residues. V gave up 6 bases and J gave up 5 bases; unmatched junction bases: 7. From germline, CDR1 is LNHDA and CDR2 SQIVND (reference sequence). This CDR3 is CASRQGGPVDTQYF. The CDR3, as DNA: TGTGCCAGTAGACAGGGGGGCCCTGTAGATACGCAGTATTTT.

This clone has more than one count but fewer than ten. The V and J genes are TRBV5-4 and TRBJ2-3; no firm D call. Germline lookup yields CDR1 SGHNT and CDR2 YYREEE (reference sequence). Trimming took off 0 bases at V and 3 bases at J, with 5 bases between the two ends. This CDR3 is built from 13 residues. The CDR3 loop reads CASSLGFTDTQYF. The CDR3 coding sequence is TGTGCCAGCAGCTTGGGCTTTACAGATACGCAGTATTTT.

The table lists this clone with a few counts. The rearrangement joins TRBV27 to TRBJ1-6; D gene uncertain. The ends were cut back, 9 bases at V and 1 base at J, with 7 bases in the middle. The CDR3 length is 13 residues. Germline CDR1 MNHEY, CDR2 SMNVEV (reference sequence). In DNA, the CDR3 is TGTGCCAGTGCTTGGTCCTATAATTCACCCCTCCACTTT. It yields the protein CASAWSYNSPLHF.